The TCR beta chain described here comes from a study of T cells in Graves' hyperthyroidism and ophthalmopathy. Study as a whole: Peripheral blood specimens were obtained at initial diagnosis, prior to any treatment.

The CDR3 runs 16 residues. Between the trimmed V and J ends, which lost 5 bases and 7 bases, there was a span of 21 bases. The CDR3 regions of TCR beta were amplified from RNA transcripts. The HTBI primer set was used in a first-round RT-PCR of the TCR CDR3. Each CDR3 protein is one row after TCRdb ran MiXCR on the multiplex PCR reads. The repertoire holds around 380,000 distinct CDR3 sequences, approximately 13% seen once, with less than 25% in the top ten. Sequencing was carried out using blood. The genes are TRBV6-7 and TRBJ1-5; no definite D call. TRBV6-7 is an open reading frame, and its role is uncertain. This clonotype was sampled from a man under 40 with Graves' hyperthyroidism that later progressed to Graves' ophthalmopathy. As DNA, the CDR3 is TGTGCCAGCAGTCCCATTTCAATATCTGGGTCACAGCCCCAGCATTTT. It is translated as CASSPISISGSQPQHF.